The rows below give T cell receptor beta chains drawn from one sample of a study of cytomegalovirus exposure and HLA in healthy donors. Sequencing was performed with immunoSEQ multiplex PCR; in TCRdb, only in-frame clones are kept and a portion is missing. The sample lists fewer than 250,000 clones, about four fifths occurring once. Source material: PBMCs. These receptors all stem from a man between 35 and 55 years old in good health and CMV-seropositive. Both conserved end residues are trimmed from each CDR3. The order of the fields is J gene, clone size, V gene, CDR3 protein. Size tells how often a clone was seen (once, few, many) or the class of an expanded clone, and some rows leave it out.

>TRBJ2-5|NA|TRBV6-1
ASSLVLADQETQY
>TRBJ1-4|NA|TRBV28
ASSLGGQSEKLF
>TRBJ2-1|NA|TRBV6-1
ASSALRLAGGYNEQF
>TRBJ2-7|few|TRBV6-5
ASSYDRVPYEQY
>TRBJ2-2|once|TRBV20-1
SARTDGELF
>TRBJ2-5|NA|TRBV2
ASSGSGRFGGETQY
>TRBJ2-4|NA|TRBV9
ASSGDNFAGSQY
>TRBJ1-2|NA|TRBV5-1
ASSLASGMVGGYT
>TRBJ2-1|NA|TRBV25-1
ASSRDGDSYNEQF
>TRBJ2-7|NA|TRBV4-1
ASSQDRGYEQY
>TRBJ1-1|NA|TRBV5-1
ASSLAPGRTEAF
>TRBJ2-3|NA|TRBV27
ANQKHIDSRSTDTQY
>TRBJ2-7|NA|TRBV5-1
ASSTGTGSLYEQY
>TRBJ2-7|NA|TRBV29-1
SVGTPSSYEQY
>TRBJ1-1|NA|TRBV2
ASRGTGGMTEAF
>TRBJ2-7|NA|TRBV7-2
ASSLLARDEQY
>TRBJ1-2|NA|TRBV11-2
ASSLVRTGAGGYT
>TRBJ2-3|NA|TRBV15
ATSRGGASGTDTQY
>TRBJ1-2|NA|TRBV5-8
ASSFTGTYGYT
>TRBJ1-5|NA|TRBV5-6
ASSLWDRGNQPQH
>TRBJ1-1|NA|TRBV30
ASWVGSMNTEAF
>TRBJ2-1|NA|TRBV19
ASSFGVRSSYNEQF
>TRBJ2-5|NA|TRBV10-3
AIRGGAGGETQY
>TRBJ2-7|NA|TRBV4-1
ASSQSGAGRSREQY
>TRBJ2-1|once|TRBV6-5
ASSLGRSEQF
>NA|few|TRBV2
AIVPGEASGRMNYEQY
>TRBJ1-1|NA|TRBV9
ASSVGHSEAF
>TRBJ2-2|NA|TRBV7-9
ASSSPFPGTSGRTGELF
>TRBJ1-4|NA|TRBV6-5
ASSRDREKLF
>TRBJ2-7|NA|TRBV5-1
ASSLLAGTAYEQY
>TRBJ2-1|NA|TRBV7-7
ASSLRAGGPYNEQF
>TRBJ2-7|NA|TRBV11-2
ASTPGLGNYEQY
>TRBJ1-2|NA|TRBV7-8
ASSISPGTGGGYT
>TRBJ2-7|NA|TRBV18
ASSPGRADEQY
>TRBJ1-5|NA|TRBV6-1
ASRTGVLNNQPQH
>TRBJ1-4|NA|TRBV25-1
ASSGRGMELF
>NA|NA|TRBV5-1
ASSYVGAYEQY
>TRBJ1-5|NA|TRBV23-1
ASSHGGAGRGHFQPQH
>TRBJ2-2|once|TRBV9
ASSVSERAGELF
>TRBJ1-1|NA|TRBV18
ASSQQGSSMGTEAF
>TRBJ1-4|NA|TRBV10-3
AISEDRGAREKLF
>TRBJ2-1|NA|TRBV2
ASSAQGQHNEQF
>TRBJ2-7|NA|TRBV9
ASSVSTGQGNYEQY
>TRBJ2-5|NA|TRBV4-1
AGSQDLDCLRETQY
>TRBJ2-3|NA|TRBV6-6
ASSGPGQDTDTQY